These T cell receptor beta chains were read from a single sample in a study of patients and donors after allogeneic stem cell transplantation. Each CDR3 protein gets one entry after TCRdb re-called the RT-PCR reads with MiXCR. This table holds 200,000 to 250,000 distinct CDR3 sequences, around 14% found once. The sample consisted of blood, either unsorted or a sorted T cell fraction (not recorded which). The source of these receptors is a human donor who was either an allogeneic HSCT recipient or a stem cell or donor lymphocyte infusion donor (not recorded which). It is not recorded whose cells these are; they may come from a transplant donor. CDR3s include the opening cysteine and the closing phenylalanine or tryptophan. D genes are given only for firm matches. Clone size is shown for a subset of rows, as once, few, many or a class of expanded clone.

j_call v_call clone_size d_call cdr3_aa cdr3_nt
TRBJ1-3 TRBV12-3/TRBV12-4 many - CASSPTSRSSGNTIYF TGTGCCAGCAGCCCGACTTCAAGGAGCTCTGGAAACACCATATATTTT
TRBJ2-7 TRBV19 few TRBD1 CASSGRTGVAYEQYF TGTGCCAGTAGTGGGAGGACAGGGGTCGCCTACGAGCAGTACTTC
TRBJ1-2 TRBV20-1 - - CSARDYGVNYGYTF TGCAGTGCTAGAGATTACGGGGTAAACTATGGCTACACCTTC
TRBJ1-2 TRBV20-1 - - CSAHRSGPFNYGYTF TGCAGTGCACACCGTTCGGGACCCTTTAACTATGGCTACACCTTC
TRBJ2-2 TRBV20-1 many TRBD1 CSARRQGADELFF TGCAGTGCTAGACGACAGGGGGCGGACGAGCTGTTTTTT
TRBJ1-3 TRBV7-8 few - CASSFVRPGGNTIYF TGTGCCAGCAGCTTTGTCAGGCCGGGTGGAAACACCATATATTTT
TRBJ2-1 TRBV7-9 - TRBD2 CASGWGGYNEQFF TGTGCCAGCGGCTGGGGGGGTTACAATGAGCAGTTCTTC
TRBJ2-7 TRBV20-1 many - CSAMKPRGYEQYF TGCAGTGCAATGAAACCTAGGGGCTACGAGCAGTACTTC
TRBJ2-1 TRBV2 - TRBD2 CASSEVRLAVYNEQFF TGTGCCAGCAGTGAAGTGAGACTAGCGGTCTACAATGAGCAGTTCTTC
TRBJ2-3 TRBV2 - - CASNVADTQYF TGTGCCAGCAATGTGGCAGATACGCAGTATTTT
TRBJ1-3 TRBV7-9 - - CASSLPREKSGNTIYF TGTGCCAGCAGCTTACCCAGGGAAAAATCTGGAAACACCATATATTTT
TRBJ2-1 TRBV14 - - CASSVLSEQFF TGTGCCAGCTCCGTTCTCTCTGAGCAGTTCTTC
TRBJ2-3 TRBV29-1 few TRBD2 CSAWGLADSTDTQYF TGCAGCGCCTGGGGACTAGCGGACAGCACAGATACGCAGTATTTT
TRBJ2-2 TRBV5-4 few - CASTRGSGILNTGELFF TGTGCCAGCACCAGAGGGAGTGGGATTTTGAACACCGGGGAGCTGTTTTTT
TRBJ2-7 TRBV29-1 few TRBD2 CSVDWGGSGEQYF TGCAGCGTTGACTGGGGGGGGAGCGGCGAGCAGTACTTC
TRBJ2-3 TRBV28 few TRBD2 CASSLGTSASTDTQYF TGTGCCAGCAGTTTAGGAACTAGCGCAAGCACAGATACGCAGTATTTT
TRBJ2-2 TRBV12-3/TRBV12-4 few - CASSFGTGELFF TGTGCCAGCAGTTTTGGAACCGGGGAGCTGTTTTTT
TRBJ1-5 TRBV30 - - CAWSGTPGNQPQHF TGTGCCTGGAGTGGGACCCCGGGCAATCAGCCCCAGCATTTT
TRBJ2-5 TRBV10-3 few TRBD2 CAISPLGSGSETQYF TGTGCCATCAGCCCTCTCGGTAGCGGGAGCGAGACCCAGTACTTC
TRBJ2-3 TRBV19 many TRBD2 CASSIIAGFRTDTQYF TGTGCCAGTAGTATAATAGCGGGATTTAGGACAGATACGCAGTATTTT
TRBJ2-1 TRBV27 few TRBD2 CASSLWTSGRALYNEQFF TGTGCCAGCAGTTTATGGACTAGCGGGAGGGCCCTATACAATGAGCAGTTCTTC
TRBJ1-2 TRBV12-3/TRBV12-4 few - CASSLRDGGYTF TGTGCCAGCAGTTTGAGGGACGGTGGCTACACCTTC
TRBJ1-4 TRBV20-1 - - CSAPTWGGEKLFF TGCAGTGCTCCAACTTGGGGTGGCGAAAAACTGTTTTTT
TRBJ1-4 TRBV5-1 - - CASSGAGTANEKLFF TGCGCCAGCAGCGGAGCCGGGACGGCTAATGAAAAACTGTTTTTT
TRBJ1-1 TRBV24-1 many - CATSGDSRGNTEAFF TGTGCCACCAGTGGGGACTCTAGGGGGAACACTGAAGCTTTCTTT
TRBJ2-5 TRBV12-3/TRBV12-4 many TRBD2 CASSLGREGRYQETQYF TGTGCCAGCAGTTTGGGGCGGGAGGGCCGGTACCAAGAGACCCAGTACTTC
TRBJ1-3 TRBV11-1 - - CASSSTVTRGSFGNTIYF TGTGCCAGCAGCTCTACGGTCACCAGGGGCTCCTTTGGAAACACCATATATTTT
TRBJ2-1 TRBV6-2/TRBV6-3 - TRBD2 CASSYSRGLAGVGSYNEQFF TGTGCCAGCAGTTACTCGAGGGGACTAGCGGGAGTGGGCTCCTACAATGAGCAGTTCTTC
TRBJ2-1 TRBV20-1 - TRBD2 CSASLAGDNEQFF TGCAGTGCTAGTCTAGCGGGAGACAATGAGCAGTTCTTC
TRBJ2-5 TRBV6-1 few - CASSDGWSGGETQYF TGTGCCAGCAGTGATGGGTGGAGTGGGGGAGAGACCCAGTACTTC
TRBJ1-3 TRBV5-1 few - CASSLDTPGNTIYF TGCGCCAGCAGCTTGGACACGCCCGGAAACACCATATATTTT
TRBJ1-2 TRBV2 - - CASSTATYYGYTF TGTGCCAGCAGTACGGCCACCTACTATGGCTACACCTTC
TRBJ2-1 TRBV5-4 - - CASSPGNGRTNEQFF TGTGCCAGCAGCCCCGGTAACGGCAGGACGAATGAGCAGTTCTTC
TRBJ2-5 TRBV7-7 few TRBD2 CASSGAGAGETQYF TGTGCTAGCAGCGGAGCGGGGGCGGGGGAGACCCAGTACTTC
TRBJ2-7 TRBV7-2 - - CASSLRGGGSEQYF TGTGCCAGCAGCTTAAGGGGGGGCGGCTCCGAGCAGTACTTC
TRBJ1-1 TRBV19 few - CASKNPGVGTEAFF TGTGCCTCGAAAAACCCCGGGGTGGGCACTGAAGCTTTCTTT
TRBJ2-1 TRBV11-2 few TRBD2 CASSPGLAGGHQFF TGTGCCAGCAGCCCAGGACTAGCGGGGGGGCACCAGTTCTTC